The TCR beta chain under discussion was sequenced for a study of molecular identifiers for immune sequencing clone quantification. Study-wide background: RNA, taken in replicates from about 20,000 or 100,000 naive CD8 cells, was split five ways, with four sequenced. The study's findings and limits: Clones above 20 RNA copies held over 97% of effector molecules, under 1% in naive cells. In cases of identical TCR molecules sharing a barcode, highly expanded clone sizes could be underestimated.

A single record per CDR3 protein comes from TCRdb applying MiXCR to the PCR reads. The sample lists tens of thousands of distinct CDR3 sequences, about 18% seen once, with more than 6% in the top ten. Many counts were recorded for this clonotype. The antigen is not known. CDR1 and CDR2 (germline): MDHEN, SYDVKM. Trimming removed 6 bases from V and 0 bases from J, with 15 bases in between. This CDR3 comprises 17 residues. The receptor comes from a human donor in good health. Some libraries in this study had Jurkat cell RNA spiked in. J is TRBJ2-6 and V is TRBV28; perhaps TRBD1 as D (6 bases). The sample consisted of naive CD8+ T cells from blood, with Jurkat cell RNA spiked in. Described subset: FACS-sorted CD8+CD4-CCR7+CD45RA+ naive T cells. The CDR3 loop is CASREMDSPSGANVLTF. DNA for the CDR3: TGTGCCAGCAGGGAAATGGACAGCCCCTCTGGGGCCAACGTCCTGACTTTC.